This is a list of T cell receptor beta chains from one sample in a study of blood T cells in healthy people across ages. Each CDR3 protein is one row after TCRdb ran MiXCR on the 5' RACE reads. The sample lists 920,000 or so distinct CDR3 sequences, more than 35% occurring once. Sequencing was carried out using blood. These receptors originate from a woman aged 60 to 75 in good health. CDR3s include the opening cysteine and the closing phenylalanine or tryptophan. The D gene is left open where the match is weak. Expanded clones are given a class, and other clones once, few, many or no size at all.

TRBV3-1,.,.,TRBJ2-2,CASSQDQGAGGELFF,TGTGCCAGCAGCCAAGATCAAGGGGCTGGCGGGGAGCTGTTTTTT
TRBV6-1,TRBD1,.,TRBJ2-1,CASSRSLGTGLPIYNEQFF,TGTGCCAGCAGTCGATCCCTCGGGACAGGGCTCCCGATATACAATGAGCAGTTCTTC
TRBV20-1,.,.,TRBJ1-4,CSATGVTNEKLFF,TGCAGTGCTACGGGGGTGACTAATGAAAAACTGTTTTTT
TRBV9,.,few,TRBJ2-3,CASSISYGTDTQYF,TGTGCCAGCAGCATTTCATACGGCACAGATACGCAGTATTTT
TRBV20-1,TRBD2,.,TRBJ2-5,CSAHPGLAGETQYF,TGCAGTGCCCACCCAGGACTAGCGGGAGAGACCCAGTACTTC
TRBV20-1,.,few,TRBJ1-2,CSARDRRVLGGYTF,TGCAGTGCTAGAGATCGAAGGGTATTGGGTGGCTACACCTTC
TRBV28,TRBD1,.,TRBJ2-7,CASSLSGQGDRNEQYF,TGTGCCAGCAGTTTAAGTGGCCAGGGGGATCGCAATGAGCAGTACTTC
TRBV9,.,once,TRBJ1-6,CATLRGWSPPHF,TGTGCCACCCTAAGGGGATGGTCACCCCCCCACTTT
TRBV27,.,few,TRBJ1-4,CASRDSLNEKLFF,TGTGCCAGCAGAGACAGCCTTAATGAAAAACTGTTTTTT
TRBV30,.,.,TRBJ1-2,CAWSLAGNGYTF,TGTGCCTGGAGTTTGGCAGGAAATGGCTACACCTTC
TRBV16,TRBD1,few,TRBJ1-4,CASSQSWDRDELNEKLFF,TGTGCCAGCAGCCAATCGTGGGACAGGGATGAACTTAATGAAAAACTGTTTTTT
TRBV4-2,TRBD2,.,TRBJ2-1,CASSQIGSSGSDYNEQFF,TGTGCCAGCAGCCAAATTGGGTCTAGCGGGAGCGACTACAATGAGCAGTTCTTC
TRBV20-1,.,.,TRBJ1-5,CSALTGGNNQPQHF,TGCAGTGCTTTGACGGGGGGCAACAATCAGCCCCAGCATTTT
TRBV2,TRBD2,once,TRBJ2-1,CASSRDGGRGNEQFF,TGTGCCAGCAGCCGAGATGGCGGGAGAGGAAATGAGCAGTTCTTC
TRBV20-1,.,.,TRBJ2-1,CSARQAGNNEQFF,TGCAGTGCTAGGCAAGCGGGTAACAATGAGCAGTTCTTC
TRBV5-5,.,.,TRBJ1-1,CASSLGQADTEAFF,TGTGCCAGCAGCTTGGGACAGGCCGACACTGAAGCTTTCTTT
TRBV7-9,.,.,TRBJ2-3,CASSSTDWAARTDTQYF,TGTGCCAGCAGCTCCACAGATTGGGCAGCAAGGACAGATACGCAGTATTTT
TRBV2,.,.,TRBJ2-3,CTGNSVSTDTQYF,TGTACCGGTAACAGCGTGAGCACAGATACGCAGTATTTT
TRBV6-5,.,.,TRBJ2-7,CASTSAQGNQYEQYF,TGTGCCAGCACCTCCGCGCAGGGGAATCAGTACGAGCAGTACTTC
TRBV19,.,.,TRBJ2-1,CASRNQGRSYNEQFF,TGTGCCAGTAGGAACCAGGGGAGGTCCTACAATGAGCAGTTCTTC
TRBV7-8,TRBD1,few,TRBJ1-3,CASSTTGGSGNTIYF,TGTGCCAGCAGCACAACAGGGGGCTCTGGAAACACCATATATTTT
TRBV6-6,.,.,TRBJ1-5,CASSSDYSNQPQHF,TGTGCCAGTAGCAGCGACTATAGCAATCAGCCCCAGCATTTT
TRBV27,TRBD2,.,TRBJ2-3,CASSSNNLGSGSTDTQYF,TGTGCCAGCAGTTCAAATAACCTGGGGAGCGGGAGTACAGATACGCAGTATTTT
TRBV10-3,.,many,TRBJ2-7,CAISLDRYEQYF,TGTGCCATCAGTCTGGACCGGTACGAGCAGTACTTC
TRBV6-2/TRBV6-3,TRBD2,few,TRBJ2-5,CASSNREGLGETQYF,TGTGCCAGCAGTAATCGGGAGGGCCTTGGGGAGACCCAGTACTTC
TRBV6-5,.,.,TRBJ2-4,CASSYSKGVEQYF,TGTGCCAGCAGTTACTCGAAGGGGGTTGAGCAGTACTTC
TRBV29-1,TRBD1,.,TRBJ2-1,CSGGRSGPGGYNEQFF,TGCAGCGGGGGGCGATCGGGGCCAGGGGGCTACAATGAGCAGTTCTTC
TRBV28,TRBD2,.,TRBJ2-1,CASSYRTSGNIEQFF,TGTGCCAGCAGTTATAGGACTAGCGGGAATATTGAGCAGTTCTTC
TRBV12-3/TRBV12-4,.,.,TRBJ2-1,CASTLTDNEQFF,TGTGCCAGCACCCTGACGGACAATGAGCAGTTCTTC
TRBV6-2/TRBV6-3,.,.,TRBJ2-7,CASREAGVSSYEQYF,TGTGCCAGCAGGGAGGCTGGGGTCAGTTCCTACGAGCAGTACTTC
TRBV5-1,TRBD2,few,TRBJ2-3,CASSTRTSGGTDTQYF,TGCGCCAGCAGCACGAGGACTAGCGGAGGCACAGATACGCAGTATTTT
TRBV6-6,TRBD1,.,TRBJ1-2,CASRLQGGRLYGYTF,TGTGCCAGCAGATTACAGGGGGGGCGCCTCTATGGCTACACCTTC